This T cell receptor (beta chain) was retrieved from a study of tumor and adjacent non-tumor tissue in lung cancer. Three rounds of nested PCR, following a modified ARM-PCR protocol, produced the TCRbeta library. TCRdb reprocessed the multiplex PCR reads with MiXCR, giving one entry per CDR3 protein. The data hold about 98,000 distinct CDR3 sequences, with 80% observed a single time. Germline V CDR1 and CDR2: MNHNS, SASEGT. J lost 4 bases, V lost 5 bases, and 13 bases had no gene match. The CDR3 sequence is 17 residues long. No cell sorting was done before RNA was extracted from the tissue. The normal lung tissue was taken more than 3 cm from the tumor edge. Turning to this clonotype: Since the CDR3 does not end with the conserved phenylalanine or tryptophan, this likely comes from a read error.

Sequencing was done on a sample of distant non-tumor lung tissue. The origin of this receptor is a man aged 60 to 69 with small cell lung cancer. V is TRBV6-1 and J is TRBJ2-3; 9 nucleotides match TRBD2. CDR3 sequence: CASSSRPGLAGSDTQYI. As DNA, the CDR3 is TGTGCCAGCAGTAGCCGACCGGGACTAGCAGGTTCAGATACGCAGTATATT.